A single TCR beta chain is shown here with its context. In its sample, this clonotype comes out as large (0.1 to 1%). The target of this receptor is not known. Base qualities were left out, and no much larger clone turns up one base away. The size of this beta chain means little, since it is a stray read in a library made for alpha chains. These data belong to a study of spatial heterogeneity in lung cancer (dated by TCRdb to between 2018 and 2020). For context, the study as a whole: Beta-chain transcripts were consistently detected in greater numbers than alpha-chain transcripts, which likely reflects a higher abundance of beta-chain transcripts. In the raw uncorrected reads, each unique combination of TCR and UMI appeared more than ten times on average. In non-small cell lung cancer, the study made a quantitative comparison of TCR alpha and beta repertoires among multiple tumor regions, matched nontumor lung and blood. Nonsynonymous mutation counts, determined by whole-exome sequencing of tumor tissue, were related to features of the TCR repertoire. Both alpha and beta chains were TCR-sequenced in samples taken at surgery, namely 220 tumor regions, under 80 matched nontumor lung samples and about 52 PBMC samples. The study at large found these results: Confirming at a functional level the hypothesis that regional TCRs recognize regional mutations was considered to require additional single-cell paired TCR alpha and beta sequencing. Ubiquitous expanded tumor TCRs were detected in blood more often at tumor resection than at routine follow-up.

The library was obtained by 5' RACE. This sample was sequenced with a NextSeq 500. The TCR library protocol attached a unique molecular identifier to each TCR cDNA molecule to allow correction of PCR and sequencing errors. In the source study's methods: Decombinator tools were used for TCR identification, UMI-based error correction and CDR3 extraction. Expanded TCRs were defined as those above a frequency of 2 per 1,000, corresponding to the top 1% of the tumor frequency distribution. Renyi diversity was calculated using the R vegan package after each repertoire was subsampled 100 times to 5,000 TCRs. CDR3 similarity networks were constructed using string-kernel similarity of amino acid triplets, with links drawn between CDR3s whose pairwise similarity was above 0.82. TCRdb reworked the public reads: Q25 trimming with fastp, MiXCR clone assembly, productive beta chains retained. Identical CDR3 proteins give one entry, which carries the most common genes and DNA. These V and J calls derive from TCRdb rather than the authors' analysis. The sample yields some 390 distinct CDR3 sequences; 25% to 30% were counted once. The top ten constitute roughly a quarter of the sample.

The time point label, read with the paper, signifies: sample taken at primary tumor resection. Without any cell sorting, TCR sequencing was performed on whole RNA extracted either from tumor and nontumor lung tissue or from cryopreserved PBMC samples. Donors were some 70 patients with early-stage, untreated non-small cell lung cancer from the lung TRACERx cohort. Only patients for whom sufficient RNA was available from at least two tumor regions were selected for TCR sequencing. CDR1 and CDR2 were assigned from the germline V gene as MNHEY and SVGAGI. A distance of 10 bases separates the germline ends of V and J, which lose 7 bases and 6 bases respectively. From cysteine to phenylalanine, the CDR3 is 11 amino acids long. Here the CDR3 DNA is all that survives: 33 bases in frame from base 1.

This clonotype was sampled from a male donor with early-stage non-small cell lung cancer. This material consisted of PBMCs, taken at surgery. Rearrangement joined TRBV6-5 to TRBJ2-7, with a weak D call of TRBD1 (5 bases match). The bases are TGTGCCAGCACCCAGGGATCCGAGCAGTACTTC. It translates to CASTQGSEQYF.